Given below is one T cell receptor (beta chain) in context. This sample stems from a study of T cell changes during pregnancy in multiple sclerosis. The protocol was immunoSEQ multiplex PCR, while the TCRdb copy is restricted to in-frame clones and leaves out a portion. The repertoire holds about 38,000 clones, with around 89% as singletons. J gave up 5 bases and V 4 bases, and 5 bases lay outside the gene matches. Germline V lookup: CDR1 SGHNT, CDR2 YENEEA. The CDR3 loop spans 15 amino acids. This TCR was recovered from a female donor with multiple sclerosis, enrolled in a pregnancy study. The chain combines TRBV11-3 with TRBJ2-1; TRBD2 matches 10 bases. This material consisted of CD4+ T cells from peripheral blood mononuclear cells, taken in the second trimester of pregnancy. In DNA form, the CDR3 reads TGTGCCAGCAGCTGGACTAGCGGACTCAACAATGAGCAGTTCTTC. Amino acids: CASSWTSGLNNEQFF.